A selection of T cell receptor beta chains follows, all from one sample in a study of identical twins. Each CDR3 protein is one row after TCRdb ran MiXCR on the 5' RACE reads. The table lists hundreds of thousands of distinct CDR3 sequences, about 12% of them singletons. This same sample was also part of a study on yellow fever vaccine responses in identical twins.

Sequenced input: PBMCs. The receptors originated from a woman aged 18-29 years in good health. The CDR3 runs from the conserved cysteine through the conserved F or W.

V gene	J gene	CDR3 protein
TRBV9	TRBJ2-2	CASSVEEWVAGELFF
TRBV12-3/TRBV12-4	TRBJ2-1	CASSLSGGPNNEQFF
TRBV7-2	TRBJ2-1	CASSQRSSGRGGEQFF
TRBV29-1	TRBJ2-3	CSVGGLGARGTDTQYF
TRBV7-6	TRBJ2-5	CASSWSQETQYF
TRBV11-2	TRBJ1-2	CASSLDGTFSDGYTF
TRBV25-1	TRBJ2-5	CASSDWRRETQYF
TRBV5-6	TRBJ2-7	CASSLPGNWEQYF
TRBV28	TRBJ2-1	CASTILAGGRNEQFF
TRBV7-2	TRBJ2-2	CANRAGNTGELFF
TRBV5-6	TRBJ2-1	CASSLQGAQFF
TRBV10-3	TRBJ1-2	CAISESAGNNYGYTF
TRBV7-8	TRBJ2-1	CASSLRTSGGLLNEQFF
TRBV24-1	TRBJ2-2	CATSDHGTATNTGELFF
TRBV12-3/TRBV12-4	TRBJ2-1	CASIAGGGYNEQFF
TRBV12-5	TRBJ2-1	CASGSTGLAGVSYNEQFF
TRBV18	TRBJ2-1	CASSPPLERQFF
TRBV2	TRBJ2-1	CASNQGLAGGPSSYNEQFF